The clone carrying this TCR beta chain is a singleton in its sample. Its antigen is not known. The CDR3 covers 11 residues. Per the germline V gene, CDR1 is MNHEY and CDR2 is SVGAGI. The V end was cut by 5 bases, the J end by 5 bases, with 6 bases between. These data originate in a study of PD-1 blockade in classical Hodgkin lymphoma. Study details: Every 2 weeks, patients got 3 mg/kg intravenous nivolumab. The study's findings and limits: Before treatment, complete responders showed about the same diversity as newly diagnosed patients. The study reported lower baseline TCR diversity in newly diagnosed patients than in healthy donors. Exclusion was the outcome for patients who began nivolumab under 1 year after ASCT.

Some clones are missing from TCRdb's copy, which holds only in-frame ones; the method was immunoSEQ multiplex PCR. In the table there are 90,000 to 120,000 clones, 89% of which are singletons. Every patient relapsed after autologous stem cell transplantation, and brentuximab vedotin exposure varied. This chain joins TRBV6-5 and TRBJ2-5; the D is unclear. The source is a human donor with classical Hodgkin lymphoma. The sample consisted of peripheral blood mononuclear cells (PBMCs), taken before the second cycle of nivolumab. The CDR3 nucleotides read TGTGCCAGCAGTAGTATGGAGACCCAGTACTTC. It specifies CASSSMETQYF.